Presented here are 14 T cell receptor beta chains from one specimen sequenced in a study of cytotoxic CD8 clonotypes in ibrutinib-treated CLL. Libraries were prepared by immunoSEQ multiplex PCR; TCRdb keeps only in-frame clonotypes and omits some of them. The sample includes roughly 160,000 clones, about four fifths of them seen just once. The sequencing used PBMCs, collected after 24 months of ibrutinib treatment. These receptors were taken from a human donor with chronic lymphocytic leukemia.

The chain uses TRBV11-2 and TRBJ1-5; a weak D match, TRBD1 (5 bases). CDR1 is SGHAT, CDR2 FQNNGV, per germline. This CDR3 region has 13 residues. V dropped 2 bases and J dropped 5 bases, with 7 bases sitting between them. In DNA, the CDR3 is TGTGCCAGCAGCTTACTAGGGGATCAGCCCCAGCATTTT. It specifies CASSLLGDQPQHF.

The chain uses TRBV6-5 and TRBJ2-3; D is unclear. Trimming cost V 8 bases and J 6 bases, with 12 bases left between them. The CDR3 has 12 residues. The germline gives CDR1 MNHEY, CDR2 SVGAGI. The CDR3 spells CASRTTWDTQYF. The CDR3 DNA follows: TGTGCCAGCCGAACCACCTGGGATACGCAGTATTTT.

This clone came up a few times. CDR3 region: CASSYEGGTNYGYTF. CDR3 nucleotides: TGTGCCAGCAGTTACGAAGGGGGGACTAACTATGGCTACACCTTC. The V gene is TRBV6-5, the J gene TRBJ1-2; tentative D call: TRBD1 (6 bases). The V and J ends lost 2 bases and 0 bases respectively, with 10 bases between them. The germline gives CDR1 MNHEY, CDR2 SVGAGI. The CDR3 is 15 amino acids.

The rearrangement links TRBV19 to TRBJ2-7, with D maybe TRBD2 (5 bases). CDR1 and CDR2 from the germline V gene are LNHDA and SQIVND (reference sequence). This CDR3 spans 14 amino acids. The V end lost 4 bases, the J end lost 0 bases, and 10 bases lay between the germline ends. The CDR3 region is CASSTGLSSYEQYF. CDR3 DNA: TGTGCCAGTAGTACAGGACTTAGCTCCTACGAGCAGTACTTC.

V gene TRBV13 combines with J gene TRBJ2-1; D gene unclear. Per the germline V gene, CDR1 is PRHDT and CDR2 is FYEKMQ (reference sequence). The V end lost 5 bases, the J end lost 8 bases, and 13 bases lay between the germline ends. This CDR3 contains 13 residues. As DNA, the CDR3 is TGTGCCAGCAGCACGGCCCAAACCCATGAGCAGTTCTTC. This codes for CASSTAQTHEQFF.

The gene calls are TRBV6-1 and TRBJ1-1; possible D gene TRBD1, 6 bases. Trimming took off 2 bases at V and 5 bases at J, with 24 bases between the two ends. Germline values: CDR1 MNHNS, CDR2 SASEGT. The CDR3 length is 18 residues. The CDR3 region has the DNA TGTGCCAGCAGTGAACGGGCGAGACAGGTTGGGGTGAGGACTGAAGCTTTCTTT. This translates into CASSERARQVGVRTEAFF.

The chain carries TRBV6-1 and TRBJ2-7, with D possibly called TRBD1 or TRBD2 (5 bases each). This CDR3 is 14 amino acids long. V was trimmed by 4 bases and J by 4 bases, leaving 14 bases between them. Germline V gives CDR1 MNHNS, CDR2 SASEGT. CDR3 DNA: TGTGCCAGCAGTGCCGGGACGGCACTGTACGAGCAGTACTTC. Translating it yields CASSAGTALYEQYF.

This clone was detected a few times. The sample holds other DNA sequences that translate to the same CDR3. The V and J genes are TRBV15 and TRBJ1-2; D is possibly TRBD1 (5 bases). The CDR3 contains 14 residues. Looked up from germline, CDR1 is LNHNV and CDR2 is YYDKDF (reference sequence). V was cut by 1 base and J by 2 bases, with 8 bases left in between. CDR3 sequence: CATSRGDGNYGYTF. The CDR3 nucleotides are TGTGCCACCAGCAGAGGGGACGGGAACTATGGCTACACCTTC.

This rearrangement joins TRBV2 to TRBJ2-3; unclear D gene. CDR3 size: 14 residues. Germline lookup yields CDR1 SNHLY and CDR2 FYNNEI. Deletions cut 7 bases from V and 0 bases from J, with 11 bases between. The CDR3 loop reads CASTRHESTDTQYF. CDR3 DNA: TGTGCCAGCACCCGACATGAAAGCACAGATACGCAGTATTTT.

This clone was seen a single time. The chain employs TRBV9 and TRBJ1-5, with 7 bases matching TRBD1. Trimming at V came to 4 bases and at J to 9 bases, leaving 4 bases not matched to a gene. The CDR3 contains 12 residues. Germline loops: CDR1 SGDLS, CDR2 YYNGEE. CDR3 coding DNA: TGTGCCAGCAGCTCAGGGGGAGCGCCCCAGCATTTT. It encodes CASSSGGAPQHF.

The rearrangement joins TRBV11-2 to TRBJ1-2, with TRBD1 matching over 12 bases. The germline gives CDR1 SGHAT, CDR2 FQNNGV. Trimming cost V 6 bases and J 5 bases; bases outside gene matches: 4. The CDR3 covers 14 residues. The CDR3 sequence is CASSAGQGAYGYTF. CDR3 DNA: TGTGCCAGCAGTGCGGGACAGGGGGCTTATGGCTACACCTTC.

This rearrangement joins TRBV6-5 to TRBJ2-7; a possible D gene is TRBD2 (5 bases). Trimming shortened V by 5 bases and J by 4 bases, and 18 bases separated the two germline ends. Germline CDR1 and CDR2: MNHEY and SVGAGI. This CDR3 has 15 amino acids. This CDR3 reads CASSRLVGEQYEQYF. CDR3 in DNA: TGTGCCAGCAGTCGACTCGTGGGAGAACAATACGAGCAGTACTTC.

This chain connects TRBV12-5 to TRBJ2-3; 10 bases agree with TRBD1. The length of the CDR3 is 15 residues. Unmatched junction bases numbered 3, after V lost 2 bases and J lost 4 bases. Looked up from germline, CDR1 is LGHNT and CDR2 is FRNRAP. The CDR3 sequence: CASGLMGQGSDTQYF. CDR3 nucleotides: TGTGCTAGTGGTTTGATGGGACAGGGGTCAGATACGCAGTATTTT.

The chain uses TRBV28 and TRBJ2-7, with 9 bases fitting TRBD2. V shed 3 bases and J 3 bases; nucleotides not matched to a gene: 9. CDR1 is MDHEN and CDR2 is SYDVKM in the germline V gene. The CDR3 is made up of 16 amino acids. CDR3 nucleotides: TGTGCCAGCAGTTTGCGGGGGGGCGTGGTACACTACGAGCAGTACTTC. It encodes CASSLRGGVVHYEQYF.